This TCR beta chain stems from a study of cytomegalovirus exposure and HLA in healthy donors (dated by TCRdb to the late 2010s). Background on the whole study: An earlier analysis of about 560 of the donors reported 276 Gb of sequence data and approximately 120 million unique TCR beta sequences obtained from about 179 million T cells. An early release covering 550 to 650 HLA-typed donors comprised about 300 gigabases of sequencing data and roughly 86 million unique TCR sequences. Among the roughly 370 genotyped donors, 81% belonged to the genetic ancestry cluster associated with self-reported Caucasian donors. The study aimed to test whether cataloging public T cell receptors could reveal signatures of past pathogen exposure. The study used immunosequencing to profile the T cell repertoires of hundreds of subjects and linked those repertoires to cytomegalovirus serostatus. Besides the first cohort of more than 650 subjects, a separate validation cohort made up of 95 to 150 different subjects was used. The study combined high-throughput TCR immunosequencing, statistical association of individual TCRs with disease status, and machine learning to predict cytomegalovirus infection status. In a later analysis, previously published TCR beta repertoires from roughly 710 donors were re-analyzed and high-resolution HLA genotyping was added so that TCR occurrence patterns could be studied. Rather than using new phenotypic data, the later analysis identified candidate immune exposures from TCR beta sequences and from how often those sequences occurred across donors. An earlier analysis of some 600 of the donors applied high-throughput TCR beta sequencing to assess whether each TCR beta V gene segment acted as functional or pseudogenic. Alongside the repertoire data, information on donor age, sex, ethnicity and CMV serostatus was compiled. Genome-wide SNP genotypes for about three fifths of the 666 donors were used in a later genetic analysis, which treated that subset as a discovery cohort. Every discovery cohort repertoire had been produced on one sequencing platform. HLA typing included class I and class II loci at four-digit resolution. Typing coverage differed by locus: A, B, C, DRB1 and DQB1 were typed in roughly 620-640 donors, DQA1 in roughly 510, DPA1 in around 600, and DPB1 in around 490. Roughly 5 DR-DQ haplotypes were treated as single units for association and clustering because of strong linkage in the cohort. Among some 410 genotyped donors of the cohort, an average of roughly 230,000 unique TCR beta nucleotide sequences was sequenced per donor, of which approximately 19% were non-productive. What the research found in general, with its limitations: Compared with the roughly 670-donor mean, donors in an Asian-associated ancestry cluster had fewer N-insertions in productive TCRs, according to a later genetic analysis. The classifier was reported to diagnose cytomegalovirus status with high specificity and sensitivity in both the original and validation cohorts. A cluster of highly shared sequence variants was judged likely to represent a technical artifact of the sequencing pipeline. Correlated functional status among segregating V segments might reflect linkage disequilibrium, but an unknown experimental factor could not be ruled out. Because counts were too low, around 17 rarely observed V segments, including chromosome 9 orphons, were left out of the earlier analysis of 587 of the donors. Several of the top co-occurrence clusters appeared to be linked to parvovirus B19, influenza, CMV and Epstein-Barr virus, according to a later analysis. Compared with equally common non-associated chains, HLA-associated TCR beta chains in a later analysis were more clonally expanded and had lower generation probabilities. According to the authors, the approach could potentially be generalized to other disease states and immunological phenotypes. Because HLA typing was unavailable for some donors at each locus, only the typed subset was used in association tests. A further reported finding was that TCR beta sequences accurately predicted the HLA-A and HLA-B alleles for most subjects in the first cohort. In the study, approximately 150 TCR beta chains were listed as associated with cytomegalovirus. CMV serostatus was the only immune exposure information available for the cohort. Strong co-occurrence of HLA alleles, especially DR and DQ, made assigning TCR associations to individual alleles difficult. In a later analysis, 16,951 TCR beta sequences were associated with specific HLA alleles at a false discovery rate of 0.05. Some IMGT-functional V segments, including TRBV6-2 and TRBV6-3, could not be distinguished by the 87-base-pair reads and were therefore excluded. While some public TCRs were present in many individuals, most TCR sequences turned up only very rarely across donors. A later analysis found that most CMV-associated TCR beta chains appeared HLA-restricted, with HLA associations seemingly driven largely by CMV exposure. V-gene and J-gene trimming of TCR beta chains was associated with a missense DCLRE1C variant in a later genetic analysis, and the association was replicated in an independent cohort. According to a later analysis, TCR association rates differed among HLA loci, with DRB1 alleles showing the most associated TCRs and HLA-C alleles showing the fewest. This cohort had only TCR beta chains sequenced, and the lack of alpha or paired-chain data limited which features could be detected. In vitro tests confirmed that a few of the cytomegalovirus-associated TCR beta chains recognize cytomegalovirus antigens. In an earlier analysis of approximately 590 of the donors, most TCR beta V segments appeared in productive rearrangements about 87% or about 30% of the time, broadly matching IMGT annotations. The presence/absence analyses assumed that sequencing depth was roughly uniform across donors, and that assumption may not be true.

Its CDR3 holds 14 amino acids, cysteine through phenylalanine. Of the read, only the CDR3 DNA is kept; its 42 bases are in frame from base 1. CDR1 and CDR2, per the germline V gene, are MNHNS and SASEGT. V is reduced by 7 bases and J by 6 bases, leaving a spacing of 17 bases between them. The cohort was made up of approximately 700 healthy bone marrow donors. At the time of sampling, all cohort members were nominally healthy, though unrecorded immune exposures were likely present. The donor tested CMV seropositive and was one of the 289 seropositive cohort members. Each donor provided a peripheral blood sample, and peripheral blood mononuclear cells were used for TCR beta sequencing. Genomic DNA extraction from the blood cell samples was performed with the Qiagen DNeasy Blood Extraction Kit. This clone has a handful of counts. No cognate antigen has been identified for it. Base qualities are not recorded, but no much larger clone differs from it by a single base.

The library was prepared using the immunoSEQ multiplex PCR assay. A mixture of 60 forward primers for TCR Vbeta segments and 13 reverse primers for TCR Jbeta segments was used in the multiplex PCR. The CDR3 region of rearranged TCR beta genes was amplified from genomic DNA by a multiplex PCR assay. The amplified TCR beta libraries were sequenced on the Illumina HiSeq System as 87-base-pair reads. Under the source paper's analysis protocol: In a later analysis, tens of millions of unique TCR beta chains were counted across the roughly 610 repertoires, and around 10 million of these chains were shared by at least two donors. Raw reads were error-corrected and collapsed into unique sequences with a nearest-neighbor algorithm that merged closely related sequences to remove PCR and sequencing errors. V, D and J gene segments were assigned by aligning CDR3 sequences to IMGT reference sequences. For a sequence to be retained, a match of at least six nucleotides to both a V gene segment and a J gene segment was required. A rearrangement was called productive if the CDR3 had no stop codons and remained in frame with V and J, and every other rearrangement was called non-productive. CDR3 was defined according to IMGT convention as the region running from the second conserved V-encoded cysteine to the conserved J-encoded phenylalanine. Sequences without an unambiguous match to a single V gene segment were excluded from the earlier analysis of 587 of the donors. An earlier analysis of roughly 590 of the donors called V segments functional above 56.7% productive rearrangements and segregating when the between-donor standard deviation exceeded 5%. A statistical classification framework was developed to diagnose cytomegalovirus status using the catalog of TCR beta chain sequences. In a later analysis, TCR nucleotide sequences were compared against IMGT/GENE-DB human TR gene sequences so that V and J genes could be assigned. In a later analysis, CDR3 sequences and most-parsimonious VDJ recombination scenarios were assigned using the TCRdist pipeline. A later analysis defined each TCR beta chain by its CDR3 amino acid sequence plus V-gene family, and excluded reads lacking a unique V-gene family. As a way to deal with suspected cross-contamination and a sequencing artifact, a later analysis dropped 500 to 700 nucleotide sequences that were highly shared and had low generation probability. In a later analysis, a clonal expansion index for each public chain was calculated from normalized within-repertoire ranks of inferred template counts. In a later analysis, generation probabilities were computed using a VDJ recombination model fitted to out-of-frame rearrangements, and the results were checked against IGoR. In a later analysis, hypergeometric tests were used to score TCR-TCR, TCR-HLA and TCR-CMV co-occurrence, with a repertoire-size bias correction applied to TCR pairs. To estimate false discovery rates, a later analysis permuted the HLA or CMV assignments 20 times. A later analysis grouped co-occurring TCRs with DBSCAN, adding TCRdist sequence similarity when clustering within HLA-allele-positive subsets. Repertoires with fewer than 30,000 or more than 120,000 public chains were left out of co-occurrence clustering, as were about 5 repertoires with anomalous nucleotide sharing. The table comes from immuneACCESS by way of TCRdb, which keeps in-frame sequences with V and J called. Part of the clones is missing from these tables; in studies checked, under half for an unresolved V gene and the rest for unknown reasons. The V and J calls and clone size come from that table; D and trimming were worked out from the DNA. Here the sample has 100,000 or so clones; around 74% occur a single time. The ten most abundant clones make up roughly 9.2% of the sample.

This receptor was identified in a woman between 40 and 50 years old in good health and CMV-seropositive. The rearrangement joined TRBV6-1 to TRBJ2-3; possibly the D gene is TRBD2, per 6 matching bases. What was sequenced was PBMCs. CDR3 protein: CASIQGDGGDTQYF. The sequenced DNA is TGTGCCAGCATCCAAGGAGACGGGGGTGATACGCAGTATTTT.